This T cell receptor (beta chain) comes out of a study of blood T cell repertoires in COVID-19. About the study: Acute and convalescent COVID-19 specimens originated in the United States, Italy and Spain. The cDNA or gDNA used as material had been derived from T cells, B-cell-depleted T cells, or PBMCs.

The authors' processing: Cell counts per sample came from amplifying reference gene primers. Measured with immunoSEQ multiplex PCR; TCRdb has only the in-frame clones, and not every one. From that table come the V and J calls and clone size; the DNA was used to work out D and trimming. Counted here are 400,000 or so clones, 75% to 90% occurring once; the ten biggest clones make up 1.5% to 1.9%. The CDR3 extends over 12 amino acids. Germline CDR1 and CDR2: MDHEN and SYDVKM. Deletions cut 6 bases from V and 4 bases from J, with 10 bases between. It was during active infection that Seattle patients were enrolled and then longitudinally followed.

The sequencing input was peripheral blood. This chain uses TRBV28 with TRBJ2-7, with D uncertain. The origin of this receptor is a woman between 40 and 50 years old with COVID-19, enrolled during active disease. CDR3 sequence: CASRPDGYEQYF. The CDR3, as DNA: TGTGCCAGCAGACCTGACGGGTACGAGCAGTACTTC.